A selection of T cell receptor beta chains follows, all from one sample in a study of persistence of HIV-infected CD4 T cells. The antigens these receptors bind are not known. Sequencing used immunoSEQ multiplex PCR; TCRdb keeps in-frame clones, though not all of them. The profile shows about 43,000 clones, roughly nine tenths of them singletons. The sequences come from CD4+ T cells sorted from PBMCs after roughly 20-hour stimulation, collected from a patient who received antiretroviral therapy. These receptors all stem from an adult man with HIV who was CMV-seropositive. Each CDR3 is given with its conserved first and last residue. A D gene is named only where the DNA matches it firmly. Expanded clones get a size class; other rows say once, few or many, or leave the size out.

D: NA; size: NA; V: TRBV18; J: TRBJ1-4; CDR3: CASSPLNEKLFF; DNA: TGTGCCAGCTCACCGCTTAATGAAAAACTGTTTTTT
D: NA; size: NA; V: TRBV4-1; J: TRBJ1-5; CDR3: CASSQEGVGKDQPQHF; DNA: TGCGCCAGCAGCCAAGAGGGGGTTGGAAAGGATCAGCCCCAGCATTTT
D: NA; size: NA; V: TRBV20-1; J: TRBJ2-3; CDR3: CSASTDTQYF; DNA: TGCAGTGCTAGCACAGATACGCAGTATTTT
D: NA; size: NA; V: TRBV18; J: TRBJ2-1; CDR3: CASSASINNEQFF; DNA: TGTGCCAGCTCAGCCTCTATAAACAATGAGCAGTTCTTC
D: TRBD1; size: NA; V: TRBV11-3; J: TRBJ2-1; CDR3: CASSPGQGSYNEQFF; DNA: TGTGCCAGCAGCCCCGGACAGGGGTCCTACAATGAGCAGTTCTTC
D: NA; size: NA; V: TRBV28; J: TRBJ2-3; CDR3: CASSQYTGVDTQYF; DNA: TGTGCCAGCAGTCAGTATACTGGGGTCGATACGCAGTATTTT
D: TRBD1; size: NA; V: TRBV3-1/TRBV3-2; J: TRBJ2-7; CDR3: CASSQGDRDVAEQYF; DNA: TGTGCCAGCAGCCAAGGGGACAGGGATGTAGCCGAGCAGTACTTC
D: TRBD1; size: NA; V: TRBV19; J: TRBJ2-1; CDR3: CASSMRQGGYNEQFF; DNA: TGTGCCAGTAGTATGAGACAGGGGGGCTACAATGAGCAGTTCTTC
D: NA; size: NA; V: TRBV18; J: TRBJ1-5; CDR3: CASSLANNQLGSNQPQHF; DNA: TGTGCCAGCTCACTCGCAAATAATCAGTTAGGTAGCAATCAGCCCCAGCATTTT
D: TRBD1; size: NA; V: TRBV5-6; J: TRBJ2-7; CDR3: CASSSGQSNSYEQYF; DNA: TGTGCCAGCAGCTCGGGACAGTCGAATTCCTACGAGCAGTACTTC
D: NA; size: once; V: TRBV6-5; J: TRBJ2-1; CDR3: CASRRQPTTNNEQFF; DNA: TGTGCCAGCAGAAGACAGCCAACCACGAACAATGAGCAGTTCTTC
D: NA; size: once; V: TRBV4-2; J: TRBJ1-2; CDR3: CASSQDPAGGTNYGYTF; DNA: TGTGCCAGCAGCCAAGACCCCGCCGGGGGAACTAACTATGGCTACACCTTC
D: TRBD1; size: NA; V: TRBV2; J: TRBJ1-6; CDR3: CASSELGQGNSPLHF; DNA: TGTGCCAGCAGTGAATTGGGACAGGGTAATTCACCCCTCCACTTT
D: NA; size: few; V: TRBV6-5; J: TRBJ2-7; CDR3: CASSSYTDEQYF; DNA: TGTGCCAGCAGTTCGTATACCGACGAGCAGTACTTC